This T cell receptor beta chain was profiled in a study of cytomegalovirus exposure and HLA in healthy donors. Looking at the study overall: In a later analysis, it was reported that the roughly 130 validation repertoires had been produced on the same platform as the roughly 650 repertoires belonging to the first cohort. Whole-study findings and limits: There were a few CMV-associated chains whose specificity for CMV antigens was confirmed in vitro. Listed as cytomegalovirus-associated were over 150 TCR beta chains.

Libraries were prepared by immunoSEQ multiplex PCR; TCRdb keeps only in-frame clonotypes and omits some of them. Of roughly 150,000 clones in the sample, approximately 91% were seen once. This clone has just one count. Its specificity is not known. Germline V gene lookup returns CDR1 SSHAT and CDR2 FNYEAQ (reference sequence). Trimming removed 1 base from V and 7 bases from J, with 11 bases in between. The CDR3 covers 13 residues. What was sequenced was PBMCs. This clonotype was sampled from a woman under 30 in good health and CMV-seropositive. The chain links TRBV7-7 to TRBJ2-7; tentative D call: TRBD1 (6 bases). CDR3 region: CASSLGTGREQYF. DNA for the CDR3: TGTGCCAGCAGCTTAGGAACAGGGCGGGAGCAGTACTTC.